This TCR beta chain was documented in a study of OX40 agonist ivuxolimab in advanced cancers. General study findings and limits: Both blood CD4+ and CD8+ T cells showed clonal growth by week 6 at 0.1 to 3.0 mg/kg.

TCRdb's table, derived via immunoSEQ multiplex PCR, lists solely in-frame clones and lacks some. The table shows over 30,000 clones, with 82% occurring only once. V lost 3 bases, J lost 7 bases, and 10 bases lay in between. This CDR3 is built from 13 residues. Germline loops: CDR1 KGHSH, CDR2 LQKENI. In regard to this clone: The antigen is undetermined.

The source material was CD4+ or CD8+ T cells sorted from blood, sampled in a trial of the OX40 agonist ivuxolimab. This chain uses TRBV18 with TRBJ1-5, with D hard to call. The origin of this receptor is an adult with an advanced solid tumor such as melanoma, head and neck, liver or kidney cancer. In DNA, the CDR3 is TGTGCCAGCTCACCTACGTCGGGGCAGCCCCAGCATTTT. Residues: CASSPTSGQPQHF.